Listed here is a single T cell receptor beta chain. Germline-derived CDR1 and CDR2 are SNHLY and FYNNEI. With V trimmed by 6 bases and J by 8 bases, 7 bases remained unmatched. The CDR3 spans 14 residues. The record originates from a study of blood T cell repertoires in COVID-19. Overall study context: Samples of COVID-19 (acute and convalescent) were obtained from the United States, Italy and Spain. Sample material is recorded as cDNA or gDNA derived from T cells, B-cell-depleted T cells, or PBMCs.

As handled by the study authors: Researchers report that nucleated cell counts were estimated from reference gene primer amplification. Data came from immunoSEQ multiplex PCR; TCRdb stores just in-frame clones and leaves some out. The DNA was the basis for D and trimming; V, J and clone size are from that table. This repertoire shows approximately 190,000 clones, 80% found once; its top ten account for 5.5% to 8.5%. The chain is built from TRBV2 and TRBJ1-4, with 9 bases identical to TRBD1. The sequenced material came from peripheral blood. The origin of this receptor is a man aged 55 to 70 with acute or convalescent COVID-19. CDR3 loop: CASRGDRVGEKLFF. The CDR3 DNA is TGTGCCAGCAGGGGGGACAGGGTAGGAGAAAAACTGTTTTTT.